The present T cell receptor beta chain was sequenced within a study of PD-L1 blockade in urothelial cancer. The time point is: peripheral blood 6 weeks after treatment start. Trimming left V 6 bases short and J 8 bases short, with 16 bases between. Per the germline V gene, CDR1 is ENHRY and CDR2 is SYGVKD. The CDR3 length is 14 residues. This table comes from immunoSEQ multiplex PCR, and its TCRdb copy is limited to in-frame clones, with some not included. Of about 41,000 clones listed, approximately 81% are singletons. The chain has TRBV10-3 and TRBJ1-4, with D tentatively TRBD1 (5 bases). This TCR was sampled from a man between 65 and 80 years old with urothelial cancer. The sample in question was PBMCs, obtained around atezolizumab (anti-PD-L1) treatment. The CDR3 DNA reads as TGTGCCATCAGGGGGAGGGGTCAGGACGAAAAACTGTTTTTT. It codes for CAIRGRGQDEKLFF.